This passage covers 17 T cell receptor beta chains from one sample sequenced in a study of T cell repertoires in cytomegalovirus infection. These receptors lack a known antigen. TCRdb independently ran MiXCR on the reads; one entry per CDR3 protein. The repertoire holds tens of thousands of distinct CDR3 sequences, with about 19% as singletons. The sequences come from CD8+ T cells from cultured PBMCs, collected from culture after CMV antigen stimulation. The source is a human donor in good health (CMV status not recorded). Some clones in this sample may be carry-over from other donors' samples.

As DNA, the CDR3 is TGTGCCAGCAGCCAAGATGTGGGGTCAGCCAAAAACATTCAGTACTTC. Amino acids: CASSQDVGSAKNIQYF. This chain uses TRBV14 with TRBJ2-4; D is unclear. The V gene's germline CDR1 is SGHDN and CDR2 FVKESK. CDR3 length: 16 amino acids. Trimming took 0 bases from V and 0 from J, leaving 9 bases between them. The full variable domain, rest sourced from reference TRBV14 and TRBJ2-4, is EAGVTQFPSHSVIEKGQTVTLRCDPISGHDNLYWYRRVMGKEIKFLLHFVKESKQDESGMPNNRFLAERTGGTYSTLKVQPAELEDSGVYFCASSQDVGSAKNIQYFGAGTRLSVL.

The chain recombines TRBV12-3 or TRBV12-4 with TRBJ2-7; tentative D call: TRBD1 (6 bases). V was cut by 5 bases and J by 2 bases, with 10 bases left in between. The CDR3 extends over 13 amino acids. This CDR3 reads CASSDAGAYEQYF. For the CDR3, the DNA is TGTGCCAGCAGTGATGCAGGGGCCTACGAGCAGTACTTC.

This clonotype was seen a handful of times. The chain joins TRBV6-5 to TRBJ2-7; D is ambiguous. Per the germline V gene, CDR1 is MNHEY and CDR2 is SVGAGI. Trimming stripped 1 base from V and 0 bases from J, with 4 bases between. This CDR3 region has 13 residues. The CDR3 DNA sequence: TGTGCCAGCAGTTACTTAGTCTCCTACGAGCAGTACTTC. It is translated as CASSYLVSYEQYF.

V and J are TRBV12-5 and TRBJ1-1; unclear D gene. Deletions cut 1 base from V and 1 base from J, with 7 bases between. The CDR3 length is 14 residues. Germline V gives CDR1 LGHNT, CDR2 FRNRAP. CDR3 nucleotides: TGTGCTAGTGGTTTGGGTACGTGGAACACTGAAGCTTTCTTT. Its protein product is CASGLGTWNTEAFF.

The chain joins TRBV6-1 to TRBJ1-2; no reliable D call. This CDR3 contains 14 residues. Germline V CDR1 and CDR2: MNHNS, SASEGT. V lost 2 bases, J lost 2 bases, and 9 bases lay in between. DNA for the CDR3: TGTGCCAGCAGTGAAAGGGTCAGAAACTATGGCTACACCTTC. Translation gives CASSERVRNYGYTF.

This clonotype was recorded only once. This chain connects TRBV30 to TRBJ2-5; D is unclear. The germline gives CDR1 GTSNPN, CDR2 SVGIG (reference sequence). This CDR3 spans 13 amino acids. V lost 0 bases, J lost 4 bases, and 9 bases lay in between. The CDR3 DNA reads as TGTGCCTGGAGTGTATCCTTCGGAGAGACCCAGTACTTC. Translating it yields CAWSVSFGETQYF.

A few counts support this clonotype. This chain joins TRBV7-9 and TRBJ2-7; 8 bases are a match to TRBD1. J gave up 2 bases and V 4 bases, and 7 bases lay outside the gene matches. The CDR3 loop spans 15 amino acids. Germline V gene sequence: CDR1 SEHNR, CDR2 FQNEAQ (reference sequence). The CDR3 spells CASSSRDRGPYEQYF. DNA for the CDR3: TGTGCCAGCAGCTCCAGAGACAGGGGTCCCTACGAGCAGTACTTC.

The chain is built from TRBV7-2 and TRBJ2-3; 9 bases match TRBD2. Per germline, CDR1 SGHTA and CDR2 FQGNSA. CDR3 size: 16 residues. With 5 bases clipped from V and 5 bases from J, the junction kept 11 bases outside the gene matches. Here the CDR3 reads CASSPTSGLAGDTQYF. DNA for the CDR3: TGTGCCAGCAGCCCTACCTCGGGACTAGCAGGAGATACGCAGTATTTT. The full variable domain, rest sourced from reference TRBV7-2 and TRBJ2-3, is GAGVSQSPSNKVTEKGKDVELRCDPISGHTALYWYRQSLGQGLEFLIYFQGNSAPDKSGLPSDRFSAERTGGSVSTLTIQRTQQEDSAVYLCASSPTSGLAGDTQYFGPGTRLTVL.

This clonotype appeared a few times. Here the CDR3 reads CASSVGGGAGETQYF. DNA for the CDR3: TGTGCCAGCAGCGTAGGTGGGGGGGCCGGAGAGACCCAGTACTTC. The chain has TRBV9 and TRBJ2-5; possible D gene TRBD2, 7 bases. This CDR3 region has 15 residues. Trimming removed 0 bases from V and 4 bases from J, with 13 bases in between. Germline CDR1 and CDR2: SGDLS and YYNGEE.

The V gene is TRBV4-3, the J gene TRBJ2-7, with D possibly being TRBD1 or TRBD2 (5 bases each). CDR1 and CDR2 from the germline V gene are LGHNA and YSLEER. V gave up 0 bases and J gave up 4 bases, with 13 bases separating them. CDR3 length: 15 amino acids. Here the CDR3 reads CASSQDRDNRYEQYF. The CDR3 bases are TGCGCCAGCAGCCAAGATCGGGATAACAGGTACGAGCAGTACTTC.

This chain joins TRBV30 and TRBJ2-7, with D unclear. V was trimmed by 0 bases and J by 2 bases, leaving 5 bases between them. This CDR3 region has 12 residues. Germline V gene lookup returns CDR1 GTSNPN and CDR2 SVGIG (reference sequence). In DNA, the CDR3 is TGTGCCTGGAGTGTCCAGGCCTACGAGCAGTACTTC. Its translation: CAWSVQAYEQYF. Together with reference TRBV30 and TRBJ2-7, the CDR3 gives the full variable domain: SQTIHQWPATLVQPVGSPLSLECTVEGTSNPNLYWYRQAAGRGLQLLFYSVGIGQISSEVPQNLSASRPQDRQFILSSKKLLLSDSGFYLCAWSVQAYEQYFGPGTRLTVT.

This clonotype has just a few counts. The CDR3 DNA is TGTGCCAGCAACCCGCGTGAGGCCCCGAGGGCTGAAGCTTTCTTT. This sequence encodes CASNPREAPRAEAFF. The chain uses TRBV5-5 and TRBJ1-1; D not certain. The ends were cut back, 6 bases at V and 6 bases at J, with 21 bases in the middle. Germline-derived CDR1 and CDR2 are SGHKS and YYEKEE (reference sequence). The CDR3 length is 15 residues.

This clonotype has more than one count but fewer than ten. The chain links TRBV4-1 to TRBJ1-2; D may be TRBD1 (5 bases). The CDR3 spans 15 residues. Between the trimmed V and J ends, which lost 0 bases and 4 bases, there was a span of 12 bases. Germline V gene data show CDR1 as MGHRA and CDR2 as YSYEKL. Here the CDR3 DNA reads TGCGCCAGCAGCCAAGAAGGGACGGCCGCCTATGGCTACACCTTC. This sequence encodes CASSQEGTAAYGYTF.

This chain links TRBV28 with TRBJ1-2; D is undetermined. The CDR3 runs 13 residues. Trimming left V 5 bases short and J 8 bases short, with 15 bases between. The germline V gene encodes CDR1 MDHEN and CDR2 SYDVKM. The CDR3 DNA reads TGTGCCAGCAGTCCCACCCCGGCGGGAGGCTACACCTTC. This encodes CASSPTPAGGYTF.

The V and J genes are TRBV19 and TRBJ2-7, with D possibly matching TRBD1 (8 bases). The germline V gene encodes CDR1 LNHDA and CDR2 SQIVND (reference sequence). There are 14 residues in the CDR3. Trimming removed 8 bases from V and 3 bases from J, with 17 bases in between. The CDR3 sequence: CASSTTGGDYEQYF. CDR3 DNA: TGTGCCAGTTCTACTACAGGGGGGGACTACGAGCAGTACTTC. Using reference TRBV19 and TRBJ2-7 for the parts outside the CDR3, the full variable domain is DGGITQSPKYLFRKEGQNVTLSCEQNLNHDAMYWYRQDPGQGLRLIYYSQIVNDFQKGDIAEGYSVSREKKESFPLTVTSAQKNPTAFYLCASSTTGGDYEQYFGPGTRLTVT.

In this sample, this clonotype turned up a few times. This chain joins TRBV11-3 and TRBJ2-1; the match to TRBD1 covers 9 bases. CDR1 is SGHNT and CDR2 is YENEEA in the germline V gene. This CDR3 contains 15 residues. The ends lost 5 bases at V and 7 bases at J; junction bases unmatched: 9. This chain's CDR3 is CASSHTGGAPNEQFF. CDR3 in DNA: TGTGCCAGCAGCCATACAGGGGGCGCCCCGAATGAGCAGTTCTTC. Variable domain in full (rest from reference TRBV11-3 and TRBJ2-1): EAGVVQSPRYKIIEKKQPVAFWCNPISGHNTLYWYLQNLGQGPELLIRYENEEAVDDSQLPKDRFSAERLKGVDSTLKIQPAELGDSAVYLCASSHTGGAPNEQFFGPGTRLTVL.

This clonotype occurred a few times. The chain employs TRBV12-3 or TRBV12-4 and TRBJ2-3; 7 bases line up with TRBD2. The CDR3 runs 16 residues. Losses at the gene ends were 2 bases for V and 8 bases for J; bases not matched to a gene: 13. The CDR3 protein is CASSLTVLAAASTQYF. Written as DNA, the CDR3 is TGTGCCAGCAGTTTAACCGTGCTAGCGGCGGCGAGTACGCAGTATTTT.